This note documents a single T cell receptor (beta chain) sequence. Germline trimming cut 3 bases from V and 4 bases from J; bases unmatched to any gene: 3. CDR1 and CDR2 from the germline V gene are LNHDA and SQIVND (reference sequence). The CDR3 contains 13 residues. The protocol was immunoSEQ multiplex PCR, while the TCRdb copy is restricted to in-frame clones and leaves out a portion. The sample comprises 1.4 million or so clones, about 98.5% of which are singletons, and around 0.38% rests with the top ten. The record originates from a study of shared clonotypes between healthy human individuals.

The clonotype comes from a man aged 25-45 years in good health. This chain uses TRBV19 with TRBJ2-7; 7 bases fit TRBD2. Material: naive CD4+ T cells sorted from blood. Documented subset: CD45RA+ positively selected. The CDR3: CASSIQRDYEQYF. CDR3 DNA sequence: TGTGCCAGTAGTATCCAGCGGGATTACGAGCAGTACTTC.